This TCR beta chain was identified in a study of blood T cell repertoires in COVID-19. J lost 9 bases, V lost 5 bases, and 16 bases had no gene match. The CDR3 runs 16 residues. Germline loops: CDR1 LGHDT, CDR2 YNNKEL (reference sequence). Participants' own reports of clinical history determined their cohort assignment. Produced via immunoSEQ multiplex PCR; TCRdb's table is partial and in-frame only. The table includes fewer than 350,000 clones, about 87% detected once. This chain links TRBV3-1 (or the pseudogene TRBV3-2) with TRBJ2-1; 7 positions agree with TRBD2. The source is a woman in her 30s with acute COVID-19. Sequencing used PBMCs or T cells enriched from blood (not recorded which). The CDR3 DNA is TGTGCCAGCAGCGAAGCTTATGCGGGGGTGGGCGGTGAGCAGTTCTTC. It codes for CASSEAYAGVGGEQFF.